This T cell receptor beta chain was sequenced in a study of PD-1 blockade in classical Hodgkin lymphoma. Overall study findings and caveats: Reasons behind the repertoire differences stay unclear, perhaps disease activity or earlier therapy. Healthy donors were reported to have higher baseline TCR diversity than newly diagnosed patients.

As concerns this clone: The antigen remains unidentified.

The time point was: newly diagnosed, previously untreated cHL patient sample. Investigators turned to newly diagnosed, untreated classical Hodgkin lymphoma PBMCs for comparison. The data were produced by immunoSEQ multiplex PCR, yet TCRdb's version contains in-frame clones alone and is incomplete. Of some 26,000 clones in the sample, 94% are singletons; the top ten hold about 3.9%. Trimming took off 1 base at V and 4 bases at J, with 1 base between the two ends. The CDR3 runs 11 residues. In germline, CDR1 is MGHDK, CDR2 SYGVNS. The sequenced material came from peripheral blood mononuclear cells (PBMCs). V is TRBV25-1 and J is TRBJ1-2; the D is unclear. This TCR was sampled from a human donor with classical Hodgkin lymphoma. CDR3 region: CASSEFYGYTF. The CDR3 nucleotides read TGTGCCAGCAGTGAATTCTATGGCTACACCTTC.